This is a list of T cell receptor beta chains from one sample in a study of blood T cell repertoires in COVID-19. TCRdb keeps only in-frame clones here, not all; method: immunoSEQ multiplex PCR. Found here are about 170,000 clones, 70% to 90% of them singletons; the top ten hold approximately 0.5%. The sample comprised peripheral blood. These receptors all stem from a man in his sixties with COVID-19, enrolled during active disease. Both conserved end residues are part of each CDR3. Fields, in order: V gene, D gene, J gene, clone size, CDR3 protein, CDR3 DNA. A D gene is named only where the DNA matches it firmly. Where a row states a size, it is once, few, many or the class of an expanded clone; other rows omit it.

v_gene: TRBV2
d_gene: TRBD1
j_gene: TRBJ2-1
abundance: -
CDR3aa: CASIDRESYNEQFF
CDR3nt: TGTGCCAGCATCGACAGGGAATCCTACAATGAGCAGTTCTTC

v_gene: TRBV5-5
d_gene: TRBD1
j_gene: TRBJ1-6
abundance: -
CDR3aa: CASSLGQENSPLHF
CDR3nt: TGTGCCAGCAGCTTAGGACAGGAAAATTCACCCCTCCACTTT

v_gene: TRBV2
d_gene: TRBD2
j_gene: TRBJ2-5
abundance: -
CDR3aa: CASRLVPSGETQYF
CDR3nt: TGTGCCAGCAGGCTGGTCCCTAGCGGTGAGACCCAGTACTTC

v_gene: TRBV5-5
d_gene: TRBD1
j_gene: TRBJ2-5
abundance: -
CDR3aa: CASSFGTGGAKTQYF
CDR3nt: TGTGCCAGCAGCTTCGGGACAGGGGGCGCGAAGACCCAGTACTTC

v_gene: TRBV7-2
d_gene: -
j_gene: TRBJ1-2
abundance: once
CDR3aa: CASSRGGAYGYTF
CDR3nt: TGTGCCAGCAGCAGGGGAGGCGCCTATGGCTACACCTTC

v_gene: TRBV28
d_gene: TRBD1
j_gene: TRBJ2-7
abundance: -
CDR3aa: CASSFRSRQGGDEQYF
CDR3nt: TGTGCCAGCAGTTTTAGGAGTAGACAGGGGGGGGACGAGCAGTACTTC

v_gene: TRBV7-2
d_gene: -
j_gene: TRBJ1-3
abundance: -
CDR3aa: CASSLASTKKSIYF
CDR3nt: TGTGCCAGCAGCTTAGCGTCGACAAAAAAATCCATATATTTT

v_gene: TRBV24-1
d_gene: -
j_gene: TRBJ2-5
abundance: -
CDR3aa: CATSDFDSQETQYF
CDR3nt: TGTGCCACCAGTGATTTCGACAGCCAAGAGACCCAGTACTTC

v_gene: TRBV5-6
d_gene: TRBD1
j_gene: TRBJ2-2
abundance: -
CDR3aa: CASSFRTGGTGELFF
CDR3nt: TGTGCCAGCAGCTTTCGGACAGGGGGCACCGGGGAGCTGTTTTTT

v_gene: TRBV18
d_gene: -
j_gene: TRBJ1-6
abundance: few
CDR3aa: CASSPWGADNSPLHF
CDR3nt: TGTGCCAGCTCACCTTGGGGAGCTGATAATTCACCCCTCCACTTT

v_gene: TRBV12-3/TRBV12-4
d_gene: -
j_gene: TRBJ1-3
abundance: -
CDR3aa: CASRGITSGRIYF
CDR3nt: TGTGCCAGCCGAGGTATTACATCGGGTCGCATATATTTT

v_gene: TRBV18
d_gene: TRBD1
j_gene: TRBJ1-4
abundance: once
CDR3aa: CASTTGTGATNEKLFF
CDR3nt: TGTGCCAGCACTACCGGGACAGGGGCAACTAATGAAAAACTGTTTTTT

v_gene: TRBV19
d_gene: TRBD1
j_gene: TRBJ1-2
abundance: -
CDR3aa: CASPGGAYYGYTF
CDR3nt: TGTGCCAGCCCAGGGGGCGCGTACTATGGCTACACCTTC

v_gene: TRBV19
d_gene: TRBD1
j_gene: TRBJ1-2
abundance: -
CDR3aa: CASGQVYGYTF
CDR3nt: TGTGCCAGCGGACAGGTCTATGGCTACACCTTC

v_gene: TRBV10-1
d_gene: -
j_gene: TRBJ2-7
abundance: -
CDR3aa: CASSTDNPGDEQYF
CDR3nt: TGCGCCAGCAGTACAGACAACCCCGGTGACGAGCAGTACTTC

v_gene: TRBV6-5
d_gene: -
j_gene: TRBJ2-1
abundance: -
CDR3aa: CASSYGAGPSYNEQFF
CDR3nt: TGTGCCAGCAGTTACGGCGCGGGGCCTAGCTACAATGAGCAGTTCTTC

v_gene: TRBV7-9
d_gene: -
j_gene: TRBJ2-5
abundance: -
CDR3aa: CASSFRTGGTQYF
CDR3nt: TGTGCCAGCAGCTTTCGGACCGGGGGGACCCAGTACTTC

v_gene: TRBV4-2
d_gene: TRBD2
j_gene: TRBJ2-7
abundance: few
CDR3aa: CASSHLGPGGAEQYF
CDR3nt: TGTGCCAGCAGCCACCTCGGACCCGGGGGGGCCGAGCAGTACTTC

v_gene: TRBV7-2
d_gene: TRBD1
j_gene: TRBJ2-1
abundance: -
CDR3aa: CASGPGQPGPLSSYNEQFF
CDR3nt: TGTGCCAGCGGACCGGGACAGCCAGGGCCCCTAAGCTCCTACAATGAGCAGTTCTTC

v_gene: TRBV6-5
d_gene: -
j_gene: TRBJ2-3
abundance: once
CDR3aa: CASSYERTALTDTQYF
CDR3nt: TGTGCCAGCAGTTACGAGAGGACAGCTCTCACAGATACGCAGTATTTT

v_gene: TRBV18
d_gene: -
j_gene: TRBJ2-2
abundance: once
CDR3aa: CASSPPVFTKRTNTGELFF
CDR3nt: TGTGCCAGCTCACCACCGGTGTTCACCAAGCGGACGAACACCGGGGAGCTGTTTTTT

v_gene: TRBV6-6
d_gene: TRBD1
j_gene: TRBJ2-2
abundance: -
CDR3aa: CASRGTGGTGELFF
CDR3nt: TGTGCCAGCAGGGGGACAGGGGGTACCGGGGAGCTGTTTTTT

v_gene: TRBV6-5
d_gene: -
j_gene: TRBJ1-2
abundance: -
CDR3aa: CASSYSRRGSYGYTF
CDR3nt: TGTGCCAGCAGTTACTCGAGAAGGGGGTCCTATGGCTACACCTTC

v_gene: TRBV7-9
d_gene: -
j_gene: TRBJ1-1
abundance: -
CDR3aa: CASSQLGQLNTEAFF
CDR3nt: TGTGCCAGCAGCCAGCTTGGACAGCTTAACACTGAAGCTTTCTTT

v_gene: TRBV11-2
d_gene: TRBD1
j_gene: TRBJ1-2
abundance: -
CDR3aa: CASSPYSSSQDRVSYTF
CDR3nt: TGTGCCAGCAGCCCCTACTCCTCGTCTCAGGACAGGGTGAGCTACACCTTC

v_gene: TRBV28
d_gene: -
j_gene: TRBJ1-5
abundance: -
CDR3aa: CASSPRGGRFLNQPQHF
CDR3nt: TGTGCCAGCAGTCCACGAGGGGGAAGGTTCCTAAATCAGCCCCAGCATTTT

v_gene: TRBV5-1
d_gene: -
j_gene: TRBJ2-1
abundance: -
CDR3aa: CASSLGWSENEQFF
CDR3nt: TGCGCCAGCAGCTTGGGGTGGTCAGAAAATGAGCAGTTCTTC

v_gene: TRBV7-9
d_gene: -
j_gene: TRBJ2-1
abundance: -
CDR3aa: CASSPQGTYNEQFF
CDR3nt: TGTGCCAGCAGCCCCCAGGGGACCTACAATGAGCAGTTCTTC

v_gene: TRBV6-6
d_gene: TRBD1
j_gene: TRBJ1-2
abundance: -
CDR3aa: CASSGDRGDYGYTF
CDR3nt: TGTGCCAGCAGTGGAGACAGGGGGGACTATGGCTACACCTTC

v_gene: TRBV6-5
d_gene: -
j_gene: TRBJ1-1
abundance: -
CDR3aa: CASSYSRNTEAFF
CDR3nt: TGTGCCAGCAGTTACTCGCGGAACACTGAAGCTTTCTTT

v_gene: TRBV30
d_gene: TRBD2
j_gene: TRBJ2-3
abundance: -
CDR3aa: CAWSAPPGLADTQYF
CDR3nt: TGTGCCTGGAGTGCACCTCCGGGACTAGCAGATACGCAGTATTTT

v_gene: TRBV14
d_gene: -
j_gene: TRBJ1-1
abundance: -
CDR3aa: CASSQRGFNTEAFF
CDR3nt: TGTGCCAGCAGCCAAAGGGGGTTTAACACTGAAGCTTTCTTT

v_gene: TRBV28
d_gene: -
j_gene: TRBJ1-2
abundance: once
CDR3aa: CASSTGVLGGYTF
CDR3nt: TGTGCCAGCAGTACGGGGGTCCTCGGAGGCTACACCTTC

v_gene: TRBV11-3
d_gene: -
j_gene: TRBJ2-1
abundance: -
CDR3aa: CASSFRLEGNEQFF
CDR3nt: TGTGCCAGCAGCTTCAGGTTAGAAGGCAATGAGCAGTTCTTC

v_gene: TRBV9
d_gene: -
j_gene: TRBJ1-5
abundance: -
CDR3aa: CASSAKRLINQPQHF
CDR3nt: TGTGCCAGCAGCGCGAAGAGACTGATCAATCAGCCCCAGCATTTT

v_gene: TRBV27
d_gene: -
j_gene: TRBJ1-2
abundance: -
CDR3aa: CASSPQGAIYGYTF
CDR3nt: TGTGCCAGCAGTCCCCAGGGCGCGATCTATGGCTACACCTTC

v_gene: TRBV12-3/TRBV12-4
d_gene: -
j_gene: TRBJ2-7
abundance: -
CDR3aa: CASSSVYEQYF
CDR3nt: TGTGCCAGCAGCTCAGTGTACGAGCAGTACTTC

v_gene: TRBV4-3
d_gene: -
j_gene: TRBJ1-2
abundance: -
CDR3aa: CASSQVGQINGYTF
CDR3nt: TGCGCCAGCAGCCAAGTTGGCCAGATAAATGGCTACACCTTC

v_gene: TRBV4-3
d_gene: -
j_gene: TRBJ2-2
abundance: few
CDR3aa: CASKPGLRDPGELFF
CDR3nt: TGCGCCAGCAAACCGGGACTTCGGGATCCCGGGGAGCTGTTTTTT

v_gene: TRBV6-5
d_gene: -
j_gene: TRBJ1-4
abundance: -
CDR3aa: CASSYTRVANEKLFF
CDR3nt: TGTGCCAGCAGTTATACCAGGGTAGCTAATGAAAAACTGTTTTTT

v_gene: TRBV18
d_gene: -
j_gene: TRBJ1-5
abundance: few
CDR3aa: CASSPLPGSGNQPQHF
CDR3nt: TGTGCCAGCTCACCCTTGCCGGGTTCGGGCAATCAGCCCCAGCATTTT

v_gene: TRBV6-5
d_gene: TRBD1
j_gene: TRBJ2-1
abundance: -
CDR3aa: CASSRRDRDRNEQFF
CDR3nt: TGTGCCAGCAGTAGGCGGGACAGGGACCGCAATGAGCAGTTCTTC

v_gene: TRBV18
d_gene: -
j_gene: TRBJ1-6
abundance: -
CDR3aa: CASSPMPGPSPLHF
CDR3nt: TGTGCCAGCTCACCGATGCCAGGCCCATCACCCCTCCACTTT

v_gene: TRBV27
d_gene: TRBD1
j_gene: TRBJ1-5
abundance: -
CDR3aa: CASSLQGFNQPQHF
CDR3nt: TGTGCCAGCAGTCTACAGGGGTTTAATCAGCCCCAGCATTTT

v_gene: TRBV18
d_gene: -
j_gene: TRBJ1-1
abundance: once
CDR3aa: CASSIGQNTEAFF
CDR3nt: TGTGCCAGCTCAATAGGACAGAACACTGAAGCTTTCTTT

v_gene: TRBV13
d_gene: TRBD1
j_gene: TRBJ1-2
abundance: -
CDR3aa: CASSLRDRNYGYTF
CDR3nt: TGTGCCAGCAGCCTCCGGGACAGAAACTATGGCTACACCTTC

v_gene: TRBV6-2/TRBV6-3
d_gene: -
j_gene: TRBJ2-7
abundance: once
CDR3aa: CASSSSEGLDEQYF
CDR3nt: TGTGCCAGCAGTTCCAGCGAGGGATTGGACGAGCAGTACTTC

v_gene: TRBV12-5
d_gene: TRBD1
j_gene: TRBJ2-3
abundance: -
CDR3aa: CASGLTGGIDTQYF
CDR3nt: TGTGCTAGTGGTTTGACAGGGGGCATAGATACGCAGTATTTT

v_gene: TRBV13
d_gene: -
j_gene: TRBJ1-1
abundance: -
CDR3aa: CASSLLQGNTEAFF
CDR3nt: TGTGCCAGCAGCCTACTACAGGGAAACACTGAAGCTTTCTTT

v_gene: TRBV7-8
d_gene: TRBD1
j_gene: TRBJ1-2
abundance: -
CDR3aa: CASSDTGTGWFGYTF
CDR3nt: TGTGCCAGCAGCGACACCGGGACAGGGTGGTTTGGCTACACCTTC

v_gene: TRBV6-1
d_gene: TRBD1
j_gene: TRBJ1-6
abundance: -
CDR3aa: CASSEATGGGSPLHF
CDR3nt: TGTGCCAGCAGTGAAGCGACAGGGGGCGGTTCACCCCTCCACTTT

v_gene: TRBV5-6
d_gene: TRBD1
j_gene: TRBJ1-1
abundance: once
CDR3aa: CASSLRQGAMNTEAFF
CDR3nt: TGTGCCAGCAGCCTACGACAGGGGGCGATGAACACTGAAGCTTTCTTT

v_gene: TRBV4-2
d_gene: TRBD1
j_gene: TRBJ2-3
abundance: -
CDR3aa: CASSQSTGDTDTQYF
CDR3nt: TGTGCCAGCAGCCAATCGACAGGGGACACAGATACGCAGTATTTT

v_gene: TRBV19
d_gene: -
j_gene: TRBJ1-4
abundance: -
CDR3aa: CASSTGHAIGEKLFF
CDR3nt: TGTGCCAGTAGTACCGGACACGCCATAGGGGAAAAACTGTTTTTT

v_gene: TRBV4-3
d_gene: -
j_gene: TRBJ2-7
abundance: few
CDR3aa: CASSQGPERSEQYF
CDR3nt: TGCGCCAGCAGCCAAGGACCCGAGAGGTCCGAGCAGTACTTC

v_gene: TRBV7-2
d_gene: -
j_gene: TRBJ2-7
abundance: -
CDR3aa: CASSPSAGVYEQYF
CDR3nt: TGTGCCAGCAGCCCGTCAGCGGGTGTCTACGAGCAGTACTTC

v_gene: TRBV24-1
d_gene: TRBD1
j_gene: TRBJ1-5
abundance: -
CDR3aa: CATSDTGTGYQPQHF
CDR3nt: TGTGCCACCAGTGATACCGGGACAGGCTACCAGCCCCAGCATTTT